These 9 T cell receptor beta chains were all obtained from the same sample, sequenced in a study of response to subunit inactivated influenza vaccine. Via MiXCR, TCRdb re-called the RT-PCR reads, giving one row per CDR3 protein. Among about 540,000 distinct CDR3 sequences, roughly 23% were seen once, and the ten largest hold roughly 2.8%. The same data also contributed to another study, on T cells expressing NK-cell markers. From that second work: The TCR beta cDNA came from 5'RACE template switching with UMIs.

The sequenced sample was CD4+ T cells sorted from PBMCs, obtained 11 to 12 days after vaccination. The receptor set was obtained from a man aged 45-65 years who received an inactivated influenza vaccine.

A note on this clonotype: Mismatch with germline at one junction end may stem from a read error. The genes are TRBV7-6 and TRBJ1-3; D gene unclear. The CDR3 sequence is 17 residues long. In germline, CDR1 is SGHVS, CDR2 FNYEAQ. The CDR3 here is CASSPIGAQSSGNTIYF. CDR3 DNA sequence: TGTGCCAGCAGCCCCATCGGCGCACAGAGCTCTGGGAACACCATATATTTT.

This clonotype was detected a few times. The CDR3 sequence: CASSGVSRRAKNIQYF. CDR3 bases: TGTGCCAGCAGCGGTGTCTCCCGGCGGGCCAAAAACATTCAGTACTTC. The chain has TRBV2 and TRBJ2-4; no clear D gene. Trimming pared 6 bases from V and 1 base from J, leaving 16 bases between. This CDR3 has 16 residues. Per the germline V gene, CDR1 is SNHLY and CDR2 is FYNNEI.

DNA for the CDR3: TGCAGCGTTGGGGGTGGTGAGACCCAGTACTTC. It codes for CSVGGGETQYF. V usage is TRBV29-1 and J usage is TRBJ2-5; D is uncertain. Germline CDR1 SQVTM, CDR2 ANQGSEA. The V end lost 4 bases, the J end lost 5 bases, and 8 bases lay between the germline ends. The CDR3 is made up of 11 amino acids.

This chain connects TRBV12-3 or TRBV12-4 to TRBJ1-2; D remains ambiguous. The CDR3 runs to 14 residues. Trimming took 6 bases from V and 6 from J, leaving 17 bases between them. CDR3 sequence: CASSLPVERNGYTF. DNA of the CDR3: TGTGCCAGCAGCCTCCCGGTGGAACGTAATGGCTACACCTTC.

This clonotype was picked up many times. This chain joins TRBV29-1 and TRBJ2-5; D may be TRBD2 (7 bases). This CDR3 region has 14 residues. V gave up 4 bases and J gave up 0 bases, with 12 bases separating them. Per germline, CDR1 SQVTM and CDR2 ANQGSEA. The CDR3 coding sequence is TGCAGCGTTGGGACTAGGGGGTACCAAGAGACCCAGTACTTC. Translation gives CSVGTRGYQETQYF.

This clonotype was seen a handful of times. The V and J genes are TRBV20-1 and TRBJ1-1; D might be TRBD1 (6 bases). Germline V lookup: CDR1 DFQATT, CDR2 SNEGSKA (reference sequence). V gave up 0 bases and J gave up 4 bases, with 12 bases separating them. The CDR3 length is 14 residues. The CDR3 nucleotides are TGCAGTGCTAGAGAGAGGGGGACTCTCACTGAAGCTTTCTTT. Its protein is CSARERGTLTEAFF.

The V and J genes are TRBV7-8 and TRBJ2-4; D perhaps matches TRBD1 (6 bases). Germline V gene data show CDR1 as SGHVS and CDR2 as FQNEAQ. Trimming left V 1 base short and J 1 base short, with 20 bases between. The CDR3 sequence is 19 residues long. The CDR3 loop reads CASSLENRVVARAKNIQYF. CDR3 nucleotide sequence: TGTGCCAGCAGCTTAGAGAACAGGGTGGTCGCTCGGGCCAAAAACATTCAGTACTTC.

The chain joins TRBV20-1 to TRBJ2-6, with 8 bases aligning to TRBD1. Germline CDR1 reads DFQATT; CDR2 reads SNEGSKA (reference sequence). V was clipped by 1 base and J by 0 bases; unmatched bases: 5. The CDR3 contains 17 residues. The DNA of the CDR3 is TGCAGTGCTAGAGCAGGGGGCCGGAGCTCTGGGGCCAACGTCCTGACTTTC. It specifies CSARAGGRSSGANVLTF.

The genes are TRBV6-5 and TRBJ1-4; D ambiguous. This CDR3 has 15 amino acids. Germline CDR1 is MNHEY and CDR2 is SVGAGI. The V and J ends lost 3 bases and 6 bases respectively, with 14 bases between them. The CDR3 DNA reads TGTGCCAGCAGTTATTACAGTATACCCTATGAAAAACTGTTTTTT. It encodes CASSYYSIPYEKLFF.